The sequence of this T cell receptor (beta chain) was determined in a study of OX40 agonist ivuxolimab in advanced cancers. General observations from the study: Antigen specificity of clonally expanded peripheral T cells was not established.

On this clone itself: Its antigen is undetermined.

The data were produced by immunoSEQ multiplex PCR, yet TCRdb's version contains in-frame clones alone and is incomplete. The sample holds 95,000 to 100,000 clones; around 83% are singletons and the top ten take about 1.5%. This CDR3 region has 15 residues. Trimming cost V 5 bases and J 3 bases; bases outside gene matches: 7. From germline, CDR1 is SGHDT and CDR2 YYEEEE. This rearrangement joins TRBV5-6 to TRBJ1-2; 10 bases are a match to TRBD1. The receptor comes from an adult with an advanced solid tumor such as melanoma, head and neck, liver or kidney cancer. Sequenced material: CD4+ or CD8+ T cells sorted from blood, taken in a trial of the OX40 agonist ivuxolimab. CDR3 loop: CASRLPGTGDYGYTF. The CDR3 nucleotides read TGTGCCAGCAGGCTCCCCGGGACAGGGGACTATGGCTACACCTTC.